One sample yielded the 32 T cell receptor beta chains listed below, sequenced in a study of T cells in Graves' hyperthyroidism and ophthalmopathy. Amplified regions were TCR beta CDR3 sequences from RNA transcripts. HTBI primers were used for first-round RT-PCR of the TCR CDR3. TCRdb independently ran MiXCR on the multiplex PCR reads; one entry per CDR3 protein. In the table there are about half a million distinct CDR3 sequences, roughly 16% of which are singletons. Sequences were obtained from blood. The receptor source for this set is a woman aged 30 to 39 with Graves' ophthalmopathy.

Details on this clonotype: A much larger clone lies one base from this, so it may be a read error. DNA for the CDR3: TGTGCCAACAGTTTCCGACCGGGACAGGCCTACGAGCAGTACTTC. Protein: CANSFRPGQAYEQYF. The chain recombines TRBV28 with TRBJ2-7; 8 bases are a match to TRBD1. Germline assignment: CDR1 MDHEN and CDR2 SYDVKM. The CDR3 is made up of 15 amino acids.

The rearrangement uses TRBV5-8 and TRBJ1-4, with 7 positions matching TRBD1. This CDR3 contains 14 residues. J was trimmed by 8 bases and V by 4 bases; bases with no gene match: 8. Germline values: CDR1 SGHTS, CDR2 YDEGEE. The CDR3 region is CASSLRQGWEKLFF. The CDR3 bases are TGTGCCAGCAGCCTAAGACAGGGCTGGGAAAAACTGTTTTTT.

Concerning this clonotype: This clone may be a read error of a much larger clone one base away. This rearrangement joins TRBV28 to TRBJ1-6; D remains ambiguous. The length of the CDR3 is 13 residues. From germline, CDR1 is MDHEN and CDR2 SYDVKM. The CDR3 protein is CASRGPYNPPLHF. The CDR3 bases are TGTGCCAGCAGAGGACCCTATAATCCACCCCTCCACTTT.

In its sample, this clonotype was seen a few times. The V and J genes are TRBV12-5 and TRBJ1-3; D may be TRBD1 (5 bases). The length of the CDR3 is 12 residues. The germline V gene has CDR1 LGHNT and CDR2 FRNRAP. The CDR3 DNA follows: TGTAACACAGGTCGGACTGGAAACACCATATATTTT. Its protein is CNTGRTGNTIYF.

The chain carries TRBV6-1 and TRBJ1-6, with 8 bases lining up with TRBD1. CDR3 size: 16 residues. The trim removed 6 bases at V and 7 bases at J, leaving 11 bases unmatched. Germline CDR1 reads MNHNS; CDR2 reads SASEGT. DNA of the CDR3: TGTGCCAGCAGCCCCACCTGGGACAGGTCGAATTCACCCCTCCACTTT. The encoded protein is CASSPTWDRSNSPLHF.

V and J are TRBV19 and TRBJ2-7; 9 bases map to TRBD1. Unmatched junction bases numbered 8, after V lost 3 bases and J lost 5 bases. The V gene's germline CDR1 is LNHDA and CDR2 SQIVND (reference sequence). This CDR3 has 15 amino acids. CDR3 sequence (DNA): TGTGCCAGTAGTATTCAACAGGGGGCTGGAAACGAGCAGTACTTC. Its protein product is CASSIQQGAGNEQYF.

This clonotype was seen at least ten times. V and J are TRBV2 and TRBJ1-2; tentatively, D is TRBD1 (5 bases). The CDR3 is 13 residues long. Germline CDR1 and CDR2: SNHLY and FYNNEI. The V end was cut by 9 bases, the J end by 4 bases, with 15 bases between. The CDR3 spells CARSRDGLYGYTF. For the CDR3, the DNA is TGTGCCAGGTCCCGGGACGGCCTCTATGGCTACACCTTC.

This clonotype was seen at least ten times. The V gene is TRBV5-1, the J gene TRBJ2-5; D not certain. V was trimmed by 1 base and J by 5 bases, leaving 6 bases between them. Germline CDR1 is SGHRS and CDR2 is YFSETQ. The CDR3 spans 12 residues. The CDR3 nucleotides are TGCGCCAGCAGCTTGACTTATGAGACCCAGTACTTC. This encodes CASSLTYETQYF.

The gene calls are TRBV19 and TRBJ2-3, with 8 bases that match TRBD1. Germline CDR1 and CDR2: LNHDA and SQIVND (reference sequence). CDR3 length: 14 amino acids. With 5 bases clipped from V and 8 bases from J, the junction kept 9 bases outside the gene matches. Here the CDR3 DNA reads TGTGCCAGTAGTTTTGGACAGGGCATAGGTACGCAGTATTTT. It encodes CASSFGQGIGTQYF.

This clonotype was recorded many times. The CDR3 DNA reads as TGTGCCAGCAGCCAAGCAACTAGCGGTTACAATGAGCAGTTCTTC. Translating it yields CASSQATSGYNEQFF. The V and J genes are TRBV3-1 and TRBJ2-1; 8 positions agree with TRBD2. Germline V CDR1 and CDR2: LGHDT, YNNKEL (reference sequence). After removal of 1 base from V and 4 bases from J, the junction contained 3 bases not matched to a gene. The CDR3 length is 15 residues.

This clonotype was recorded at least ten times. The V gene is TRBV15, the J gene TRBJ2-7; D may be TRBD1 (6 bases). V gave up 5 bases and J gave up 0 bases, with 20 bases separating them. The V gene's germline CDR1 is LNHNV and CDR2 YYDKDF (reference sequence). This CDR3 has 17 residues. The CDR3 sequence is CATSGRRGQGTSYEQYF. CDR3 coding DNA: TGTGCCACCAGCGGTCGTCGAGGGCAGGGGACCTCCTACGAGCAGTACTTC. Full variable domain (rest looked up from reference TRBV15 and TRBJ2-7): DAMVIQNPRYQVTQFGKPVTLSCSQTLNHNVMYWYQQKSSQAPKLLFHYYDKDFNNEADTPDNFQSRRPNTSFCFLDIRSPGLGDTAMYLCATSGRRGQGTSYEQYFGPGTRLTVT.

The rearrangement joins TRBV19 to TRBJ2-2, with D possibly TRBD2 on 7 matching bases. There are 16 residues in the CDR3. Between the trimmed V and J ends, which lost 2 bases and 3 bases, there was a span of 13 bases. Looked up from germline, CDR1 is LNHDA and CDR2 is SQIVND (reference sequence). CDR3 sequence: CASSIWGGDDTGELFF. CDR3 in DNA: TGTGCCAGTAGTATATGGGGGGGCGATGACACCGGGGAGCTGTTTTTT.

This clonotype has ten or more counts. V usage is TRBV30 and J usage is TRBJ2-7, with D possibly matching TRBD1 (5 bases). The germline CDR1 and CDR2 sequences are GTSNPN and SVGIG (reference sequence). The CDR3 runs to 12 residues. V was shortened by 4 bases and J by 2 bases, with 9 bases between the two germline ends. CDR3 residues: CAWNPGPYEQYF. DNA for the CDR3: TGTGCCTGGAATCCAGGGCCCTACGAGCAGTACTTC.

This clonotype occurred many times. The gene calls are TRBV5-1 and TRBJ2-5; 13 positions match TRBD2. J was trimmed by 5 bases and V by 4 bases; bases with no gene match: 8. CDR3 length: 16 residues. The germline V gene has CDR1 SGHRS and CDR2 YFSETQ. CDR3 amino acids: CASSAGLAGFGETQYF. CDR3 in DNA: TGCGCCAGCAGCGCGGGACTAGCGGGATTTGGGGAGACCCAGTACTTC.

Ten or more counts support this clonotype. This sequence joins TRBV10-3 and TRBJ2-7; 8 nucleotides line up with TRBD1. V lost 7 bases and J lost 2; bases outside the gene matches: 10. This CDR3 region has 15 residues. Germline-derived CDR1 and CDR2 are ENHRY and SYGVKD. Written as DNA, the CDR3 is TGTGCCATCAAGGAGGGGACAGGCGGGACCTACGAGCAGTACTTC. Translation: CAIKEGTGGTYEQYF.

This clonotype appeared a few times. The chain couples TRBV6-2 or TRBV6-3 to TRBJ1-5; the match to TRBD1 covers 8 bases. The V gene's germline CDR1 is MNHEY and CDR2 SVGEGT. CDR3 length equals 16 residues. V lost 0 bases, J lost 2 bases, and 3 bases stayed unmatched. In nucleotides, the CDR3 is TGTGCCAGCAGTTACTCGGACAGGGCCGGCAATCAGCCCCAGCATTTT. Amino acid sequence: CASSYSDRAGNQPQHF.

The rearrangement joins TRBV24-1 to TRBJ2-1; D gene ambiguous. The length of the CDR3 is 13 residues. V was cut by 5 bases and J by 2 bases, with 6 bases left in between. The germline V gene has CDR1 KGHDR and CDR2 SFDVKD. CDR3 DNA sequence: TGTGCCACCAGTGTGTCTGCCTACAATGAGCAGTTCTTC. This gives the protein CATSVSAYNEQFF.

This clonotype was recorded at least ten times. The V call is TRBV12-3 or TRBV12-4, the J call TRBJ2-7, with 9 bases matching TRBD1. This CDR3 contains 13 residues. V lost 6 bases to trimming and J lost 5 bases; unmatched junction nucleotides: 5. This CDR3 reads CASSLRTGDEQYF. The CDR3 DNA is TGTGCCAGCAGCCTTCGGACAGGGGACGAGCAGTACTTC.

In this sample, this clonotype turned up once. The chain is built from TRBV24-1 and TRBJ2-1; the match to TRBD2 covers 10 bases. Germline CDR1 and CDR2: KGHDR and SFDVKD. V shed 4 bases, J shed 2 bases, and the junction held 4 bases outside the gene matches. The CDR3 runs to 16 residues. In DNA, the CDR3 is TGTGCCACCAGTGACCCGACTAGCGGGCCCTACAATGAGCAGTTCTTC. Translation: CATSDPTSGPYNEQFF.

The rearrangement joins TRBV12-3 or TRBV12-4 to TRBJ2-1, with 9 bases that match TRBD2. CDR3 length: 14 residues. Trimming removed 6 bases from V and 8 bases from J; junction bases left unmatched: 8. The CDR3 loop is CASSFSGSRDEQFF. For the CDR3, the DNA is TGTGCCAGCAGCTTTAGCGGGAGTCGAGATGAGCAGTTCTTC.

This clonotype was seen many times. The chain combines TRBV5-1 with TRBJ2-7; 11 bases are a match to TRBD2. The germline CDR1 and CDR2 sequences are SGHRS and YFSETQ. V dropped 1 base and J dropped 6; count of bases not matched to a gene: 30. This CDR3 contains 23 residues. The CDR3 reads CASSLTVIGHPKRGGLAETEQYF. The DNA for the CDR3 is TGCGCCAGCAGCTTGACTGTTATCGGACACCCAAAGAGGGGGGGACTAGCGGAGACCGAGCAGTACTTC.

This clonotype was seen only a few times. This chain joins TRBV10-3 and TRBJ2-2; D is ambiguous. Between the trimmed V and J ends, which lost 7 bases and 0 bases, there was a span of 9 bases. Per the germline V gene, CDR1 is ENHRY and CDR2 is SYGVKD. The CDR3 is 14 residues long. The CDR3 loop reads CAINGRSNTGELFF. Here the CDR3 DNA reads TGTGCCATCAATGGACGTTCGAACACCGGGGAGCTGTTTTTT.

This clonotype was detected many times. J is TRBJ1-4 and V is TRBV2; 8 bases are shared with TRBD1. J was trimmed by 8 bases and V by 6 bases; bases with no gene match: 8. Germline CDR1 is SNHLY and CDR2 is FYNNEI. The CDR3 consists of 14 residues. The CDR3 loop reads CASRVTGADEKLFF. The CDR3 region has the DNA TGTGCCAGCAGGGTGACAGGGGCCGACGAAAAACTGTTTTTT.

This clonotype appeared once. The V call is TRBV2, the J call TRBJ2-7; D uncertain. The CDR3 is 12 residues long. CDR1 and CDR2 (germline): SNHLY, FYNNEI. V was pared by 6 bases and J by 2 bases, with 8 bases between. In DNA, the CDR3 is TGTGCCAGCAGACCAGACACCTACGAGCAGTACTTC. Its translation: CASRPDTYEQYF.

This clonotype was detected a few times. The chain is built from TRBV27 and TRBJ2-1; a possible D gene is TRBD1 (6 bases). The germline V and J ends were trimmed by 0 bases and 8 bases, with 14 bases remaining between them. The CDR3 extends over 15 amino acids. Germline V CDR1 and CDR2: MNHEY, SMNVEV (reference sequence). CDR3 DNA sequence: TGTGCCAGCAGTTTATCCAGCCTATGGGGGCATGAGCAGTTCTTC. It codes for CASSLSSLWGHEQFF.

There are a few counts of this clonotype. This rearrangement joins TRBV7-3 to TRBJ2-5, with D possibly TRBD1 on 6 matching bases. The V end was cut by 0 bases, the J end by 5 bases, with 16 bases between. The CDR3 spans 16 residues. Per the germline V gene, CDR1 is SGHTA and CDR2 is FQGTGA. CDR3 in DNA: TGTGCCAGCAGCTTAACGGGGGCCCGAGGGACGGAGACCCAGTACTTC. As protein: CASSLTGARGTETQYF.

V and J are TRBV12-3 or TRBV12-4 and TRBJ2-1; TRBD1 matches at 7 bases. This CDR3 is built from 15 residues. Unmatched junction bases numbered 9, after V lost 6 bases and J lost 4 bases. CDR3 residues: CASRETGLTYNEQFF. In DNA, the CDR3 is TGTGCCAGCAGAGAGACAGGGCTTACTTACAATGAGCAGTTCTTC.

The chain carries TRBV6-5 and TRBJ2-5, with D unclear. Germline-derived CDR1 and CDR2 are MNHEY and SVGAGI. The CDR3 spans 14 residues. V was clipped by 0 bases and J by 4 bases, with 9 bases between them. DNA for the CDR3: TGTGCCAGCAGTTACTCCTACTCGGGAGAGACCCAGTACTTC. Its protein is CASSYSYSGETQYF.

This clonotype has just a few counts. The rearrangement joins TRBV15 to TRBJ2-1, with 7 bases identical to TRBD2. There are 16 residues in the CDR3. The germline V gene has CDR1 LNHNV and CDR2 YYDKDF (reference sequence). The ends lost 0 bases at V and 4 bases at J; junction bases unmatched: 6. The CDR3 spells CATSRDRLAAYNEQFF. CDR3 DNA: TGTGCCACCAGCAGAGATAGGCTAGCGGCATACAATGAGCAGTTCTTC.

The rearrangement joins TRBV2 to TRBJ2-2; maybe TRBD2 (6 bases). Per germline, CDR1 SNHLY and CDR2 FYNNEI. The CDR3 has 15 residues. Trimming removed 7 bases from V and 3 bases from J, with 15 bases in between. Here the CDR3 reads CASTPGPGDTGELFF. Written as DNA, the CDR3 is TGTGCCAGCACCCCCGGCCCGGGGGACACCGGGGAGCTGTTTTTT.

This clonotype was found many times. The V gene is TRBV27, the J gene TRBJ2-1; maybe TRBD1 (5 bases). CDR1 is MNHEY, CDR2 SMNVEV, per germline (reference sequence). The CDR3 totals 15 residues. Trimming removed 5 bases from V and 5 bases from J, with 16 bases in between. CDR3 loop: CASSPTAQPNNEQFF. DNA of the CDR3: TGTGCCAGCAGTCCGACAGCCCAACCGAACAATGAGCAGTTCTTC.

This clonotype was counted between two and nine times. The chain joins TRBV6-1 to TRBJ1-3; possibly TRBD1 for D (5 bases). The germline V gene has CDR1 MNHNS and CDR2 SASEGT. The V gene lost 5 bases and the J gene lost 2 bases, with 10 bases spanning the gap. The CDR3 extends over 14 amino acids. Here the CDR3 reads CASSFGATGNTIYF. DNA for the CDR3: TGTGCCAGCAGTTTTGGGGCAACTGGAAACACCATATATTTT.